Presented here are 32 T cell receptor beta chains from one specimen sequenced in a study of T cell responses to AZD1222 COVID-19 vaccine (dated by TCRdb to 2020 to 2023). The time point label, as the study defines it: baseline before first vaccination. Libraries were prepared through the immunoSEQ multiplex PCR assay. Entries here come from immuneACCESS through TCRdb and include only in-frame sequences with V and J called. Some clones fail to appear in such tables; in the studies checked, an unresolved V gene covers under half of the shortfall, and the cause of the remainder is unknown. This sample lists about 150,000 clones; just under 95% were detected once. The ten biggest clones cover 1.6% of the sample. Sequencing was performed on peripheral blood, taken on day 0 of AZD1222 vaccination. Source of these receptors: an adult in good health.

The chain links TRBV7-2 to TRBJ2-5; 9 bases map to TRBD1. The CDR3 extends over 16 amino acids. The V gene end was trimmed by 4 bases and the J gene end by 3 bases; junction bases not matched to a gene: 9. Per germline, CDR1 SGHTA and CDR2 FQGNSA. CDR3 region: CASSSPAGTGKETQYF. As DNA, the CDR3 is TGTGCCAGCAGCTCCCCCGCCGGGACAGGGAAAGAGACCCAGTACTTC.

The chain recombines TRBV5-6 with TRBJ1-1; 8 bases are shared with TRBD1. This CDR3 is built from 16 residues. Losses at the gene ends were 4 bases for V and 3 bases for J; bases not matched to a gene: 11. CDR1 is SGHDT and CDR2 is YYEEEE in the germline V gene. The CDR3 region is CASSPRLTGVDTEAFF. In DNA form, the CDR3 reads TGTGCCAGCAGCCCGCGCTTGACAGGGGTGGACACTGAAGCTTTCTTT. Full variable domain (rest looked up from reference TRBV5-6 and TRBJ1-1): DAGVTQSPTHLIKTRGQQVTLRCSPKSGHDTVSWYQQALGQGPQFIFQYYEEEERQRGNFPDRFSGHQFPNYSSELNVNALLLGDSALYLCASSPRLTGVDTEAFFGQGTRLTVV.

J is TRBJ2-7 and V is TRBV7-2, with 10 bases that match TRBD1. V dropped 2 bases and J dropped 4; count of bases not matched to a gene: 14. Germline V gives CDR1 SGHTA, CDR2 FQGNSA. The CDR3 length is 18 residues. The CDR3 nucleotides are TGTGCCAGCAGCTTACGTGGATCTACGGGACAGGGGCGGTACGAGCAGTACTTC. Its protein product is CASSLRGSTGQGRYEQYF. The full variable domain, rest sourced from reference TRBV7-2 and TRBJ2-7, is GAGVSQSPSNKVTEKGKDVELRCDPISGHTALYWYRQSLGQGLEFLIYFQGNSAPDKSGLPSDRFSAERTGGSVSTLTIQRTQQEDSAVYLCASSLRGSTGQGRYEQYFGPGTRLTVT.

In its sample, this clone was seen a few times. V is TRBV4-3 and J is TRBJ2-7; weak D call: TRBD1 (6 bases). Per germline, CDR1 LGHNA and CDR2 YSLEER. The CDR3 has 16 amino acids. V was pared by 3 bases and J by 0 bases, with 15 bases between. CDR3 sequence: CASSQGTGWDSYEQYF. Here the CDR3 DNA reads TGCGCCAGCAGCCAGGGTACAGGGTGGGACTCCTACGAGCAGTACTTC.

Only one count was recorded for this clone. The J gene is TRBJ1-2, the V gene TRBV12-5; D may be TRBD1 (5 bases). The V end was cut by 1 base, the J end by 7 bases, with 13 bases between. From germline, CDR1 is LGHNT and CDR2 FRNRAP. This CDR3 has 14 residues. The CDR3 is CASGLEEAGTGYTF. CDR3 nucleotide sequence: TGTGCTAGTGGTTTGGAGGAGGCAGGGACTGGCTACACCTTC.

V is TRBV3-1 (or the pseudogene TRBV3-2) and J is TRBJ1-1; possible D gene TRBD1, 6 bases. This CDR3 contains 13 residues. Trimming removed 6 bases at V and 3 bases at J, with 11 bases between. CDR1 is LGHDT, CDR2 YNNKEL, per germline (reference sequence). Written as DNA, the CDR3 is TGTGCCAGCAGAGCGGGACAATACACTGAAGCTTTCTTT. It codes for CASRAGQYTEAFF.

This clone showed up just once. The chain is built from TRBV12-3 or TRBV12-4 and TRBJ1-4, with 7 bases lining up with TRBD1. Unmatched junction bases numbered 7, after V lost 8 bases and J lost 7 bases. The CDR3 is 13 residues long. The CDR3: CASSRGTVEKLFF. CDR3 nucleotide sequence: TGTGCCAGCTCCCGAGGGACAGTTGAAAAACTGTTTTTT.

V gene TRBV18 combines with J gene TRBJ1-5; D remains ambiguous. V was cut by 5 bases and J by 0 bases, with 11 bases left in between. The germline V gene encodes CDR1 KGHSH and CDR2 LQKENI. The CDR3 consists of 15 residues. This chain's CDR3 is CASSTDGYSNQPQHF. The CDR3 DNA sequence: TGTGCCAGCTCAACAGACGGATATAGCAATCAGCCCCAGCATTTT.

CDR3 in DNA: TGTGCCAGCAGTGAAACTGGGAGCTCCTACGAGCAGTACTTC. Translation gives CASSETGSSYEQYF. The chain links TRBV25-1 to TRBJ2-7, with D possibly matching TRBD2 (5 bases). This CDR3 comprises 14 residues. V was shortened by 2 bases and J by 0 bases, with 8 bases between the two germline ends. Germline V gene lookup returns CDR1 MGHDK and CDR2 SYGVNS.

Only one count was recorded for this clone. CDR3 amino acids: CASSRTGSATEAFF. The CDR3 nucleotides read TGTGCCAGCAGTAGGACAGGGTCGGCCACTGAAGCTTTCTTT. The chain is built from TRBV6-5 and TRBJ1-1; TRBD1 aligns across 8 bases. Trimming cost V 5 bases and J 4 bases; bases outside gene matches: 6. Germline values: CDR1 MNHEY, CDR2 SVGAGI. The CDR3 contains 14 residues.

The chain employs TRBV14 and TRBJ2-7; D is undetermined. With 1 base removed from V and 7 bases from J, the gap between germline ends came to 11 bases. Germline assignment: CDR1 SGHDN and CDR2 FVKESK. The CDR3 covers 13 residues. The CDR3 DNA sequence: TGTGCCAGCAGCCAAGTTGGACCGTCTGAGCAGTACTTC. This translates into CASSQVGPSEQYF.

The sample holds a few counts of this clone. The rearrangement joins TRBV11-2 to TRBJ1-6, with TRBD1 matching over 9 bases. The CDR3 sequence is 14 residues long. The germline gives CDR1 SGHAT, CDR2 FQNNGV. The V gene end was trimmed by 6 bases and the J gene end by 7 bases; junction bases not matched to a gene: 4. CDR3 region: CASSSGQGNSPLHF. The CDR3 DNA follows: TGTGCCAGCAGTTCCGGACAGGGGAATTCACCCCTCCACTTT. Combining the CDR3 with reference TRBV11-2 and TRBJ1-6 gives the whole variable domain EAGVAQSPRYKIIEKRQSVAFWCNPISGHATLYWYQQILGQGPKLLIQFQNNGVVDDSQLPKDRFSAERLKGVDSTLKIQPAKLEDSAVYLCASSSGQGNSPLHFGNGTRLTVT.

V and J are TRBV10-2 and TRBJ2-1, with 12 bases lining up with TRBD2. Per the germline V gene, CDR1 is WSHSY and CDR2 is SAAADI. V shed 2 bases, J shed 7 bases, and the junction held 9 bases outside the gene matches. CDR3 length: 17 amino acids. CDR3 in DNA: TGCGCCAGCAGTGAGGGGCGGACTAGCGGGAATGCGAATGAGCAGTTCTTC. As protein: CASSEGRTSGNANEQFF.

This chain uses TRBV7-8 with TRBJ2-7, with 11 bases identical to TRBD1. Germline V lookup: CDR1 SGHVS, CDR2 FQNEAQ. This CDR3 contains 16 residues. The J segment lost 4 bases and the V segment lost 2 bases, leaving 7 bases of the junction unmatched. CDR3 amino acids: CASSLMPDRGLYEQYF. Written as DNA, the CDR3 is TGTGCCAGCAGCTTAATGCCGGACAGGGGGCTTTACGAGCAGTACTTC.

The chain is built from TRBV11-2 and TRBJ1-2; a possible D gene is TRBD1 (6 bases). CDR3 length equals 16 residues. CDR1 and CDR2 from the germline V gene are SGHAT and FQNNGV. V was cut by 2 bases and J by 5 bases, with 18 bases left in between. The DNA of the CDR3 is TGTGCCAGCAGCTTAAGGGGGGGCAGGGAGCCATATGGCTACACCTTC. Protein product: CASSLRGGREPYGYTF.

The genes are TRBV18 and TRBJ1-3; D is possibly TRBD1 (6 bases). Germline CDR1 is KGHSH and CDR2 is LQKENI. The CDR3 has 17 residues. V was trimmed by 0 bases and J by 0 bases, leaving 12 bases between them. The CDR3 coding sequence is TGTGCCAGCTCACCACCTACAGGGAGGTCCTCTGGAAACACCATATATTTT. It is translated as CASSPPTGRSSGNTIYF.

The J gene is TRBJ1-6, the V gene TRBV7-9; TRBD1 might be the D (5 bases). The germline CDR1 and CDR2 sequences are SEHNR and FQNEAQ (reference sequence). The CDR3 has 12 residues. CDR3 loop: CGTRVNNSPLHF. As DNA, the CDR3 is TGTGGCACCAGGGTTAACAATTCACCCCTCCACTTT.

The gene calls are TRBV5-1 and TRBJ1-1; D gene uncertain. This CDR3 comprises 15 residues. Trimming shortened V by 4 bases and J by 1 base, and 14 bases separated the two germline ends. CDR1 and CDR2 (germline): SGHRS, YFSETQ. As DNA, the CDR3 is TGCGCCAGCAGCAAGTCACCAGTTACGAACACTGAAGCTTTCTTT. Protein product: CASSKSPVTNTEAFF.

The chain has TRBV27 and TRBJ2-7; a possible D gene is TRBD1 (6 bases). Trimming removed 3 bases at V and 5 bases at J, with 20 bases between. The CDR3 runs 16 residues. The germline CDR1 and CDR2 sequences are MNHEY and SMNVEV (reference sequence). CDR3 DNA: TGTGCCAGCAGTTTTTTTCCCGGGCAGGGGAGCCACGAGCAGTACTTC. It codes for CASSFFPGQGSHEQYF.

V is TRBV6-1 and J is TRBJ2-3; D gene unclear. This CDR3 is 14 amino acids long. Germline V gene lookup returns CDR1 MNHNS and CDR2 SASEGT. The V end lost 3 bases, the J end lost 0 bases, and 7 bases lay between the germline ends. The CDR3, as DNA: TGTGCCAGCAGTGAGGGCACTAGCACAGATACGCAGTATTTT. Residues: CASSEGTSTDTQYF.

This sequence joins TRBV9 and TRBJ2-1; a weak D match, TRBD1 (6 bases). V was shortened by 4 bases and J by 2 bases, with 22 bases between the two germline ends. The CDR3 consists of 18 residues. The germline V gene encodes CDR1 SGDLS and CDR2 YYNGEE. CDR3 coding DNA: TGTGCCAGCAGCCCGGTGAGGGGGAGTGGTCCGACCTACAATGAGCAGTTCTTC. Translated: CASSPVRGSGPTYNEQFF.

V usage is TRBV19 and J usage is TRBJ2-4; 14 bases agree with TRBD2. In germline, CDR1 is LNHDA, CDR2 SQIVND (reference sequence). V trimming: 5 bases; J trimming: 0 bases; junction bases outside the gene matches: 6. There are 18 residues in the CDR3. The CDR3, as DNA: TGTGCCAGTAGTGCCGGACTAGCGGGAGGTATAGCCAAAAACATTCAGTACTTC. Protein sequence: CASSAGLAGGIAKNIQYF.

Only one count was recorded for this clone. The V gene is TRBV5-1, the J gene TRBJ1-2; D call uncertain. Germline V gene lookup returns CDR1 SGHRS and CDR2 YFSETQ. Deletions cut 0 bases from V and 2 bases from J, with 8 bases between. The CDR3 runs 14 residues. The DNA of the CDR3 is TGCGCCAGCAGCTTGGGCAGACCCAACTATGGCTACACCTTC. It yields the protein CASSLGRPNYGYTF.

V usage is TRBV5-1 and J usage is TRBJ2-3, with TRBD1 identical over 9 bases. The germline CDR1 and CDR2 sequences are SGHRS and YFSETQ. Trimming removed 4 bases from V and 6 bases from J; junction bases left unmatched: 15. The CDR3 is 17 amino acids. The CDR3 bases are TGCGCCAGCAGCCGGACAGGGGACCAGCAGGTTTGGGATACGCAGTATTTT. It is translated as CASSRTGDQQVWDTQYF.

The DNA for the CDR3 is TGTGCCAGCTCACCCCGGGGAGCCCAAGAGACCCAGTACTTC. It specifies CASSPRGAQETQYF. The V and J genes are TRBV18 and TRBJ2-5; a possible D gene is TRBD2 (5 bases). V was clipped by 3 bases and J by 1 base, with 9 bases between them. The CDR3 length is 14 residues. Germline lookup yields CDR1 KGHSH and CDR2 LQKENI. The full variable domain, completed using reference TRBV18 and TRBJ2-5, is NAGVMQNPRHLVRRRGQEARLRCSPMKGHSHVYWYRQLPEEGLKFMVYLQKENIIDESGMPKERFSAEFPKEGPSILRIQQVVRGDSAAYFCASSPRGAQETQYFGPGTRLLVL.

The V gene is TRBV7-2, the J gene TRBJ2-5; D call uncertain. Trimming removed 2 bases at V and 5 bases at J, with 9 bases between. The CDR3 loop spans 13 amino acids. Germline V CDR1 and CDR2: SGHTA, FQGNSA. The DNA for the CDR3 is TGTGCCAGCAGCTTAAATCCCGGGGAGACCCAGTACTTC. This gives the protein CASSLNPGETQYF.

V is TRBV12-3 or TRBV12-4 and J is TRBJ2-7; D not resolved. This CDR3 is built from 13 residues. V lost 2 bases to trimming and J lost 5 bases, with 10 bases between them. The CDR3 nucleotides are TGTGCCAGCAGTTTACTTGGAGCCCACGAGCAGTACTTC. It encodes CASSLLGAHEQYF.

The sample holds a few counts of this clone. This chain joins TRBV5-1 and TRBJ2-5; D gene unclear. Trimming removed 5 bases from V and 4 bases from J, with 12 bases in between. The germline CDR1 and CDR2 sequences are SGHRS and YFSETQ. The CDR3 is 13 amino acids. Here the CDR3 DNA reads TGCGCCAGCAGTTCCATGGCGGCAGAGACCCAGTACTTC. Its translation is CASSSMAAETQYF.

This sequence joins TRBV3-1 (or the pseudogene TRBV3-2) and TRBJ1-2; no reliable D call. Germline-derived CDR1 and CDR2 are LGHDT and YNNKEL (reference sequence). V was trimmed by 4 bases and J by 3 bases, leaving 21 bases between them. This CDR3 region has 17 residues. The CDR3 coding sequence is TGTGCCAGCAGCCGAAAAGACGGATCACTCCTCTACTATGGCTACACCTTC. This codes for CASSRKDGSLLYYGYTF.

This clone was seen only once. The junction departs from germline at one end; a sequencing error may be responsible. The J gene is TRBJ2-2, the V gene TRBV18; D gene ambiguous. This CDR3 is 13 amino acids long. From germline, CDR1 is KGHSH and CDR2 LQKENI. CDR3 DNA: TGTGCCAACTCACCACTTGACACCGGGGAGCTGTTTTTT. It translates to CANSPLDTGELFF.

V is TRBV6-5 and J is TRBJ2-1, with 8 bases lining up with TRBD1. Trimming cost V 6 bases and J 4 bases; bases outside gene matches: 5. Germline V gene sequence: CDR1 MNHEY, CDR2 SVGAGI. CDR3 length equals 14 residues. CDR3 amino acids: CASRGTGQYNEQFF. Written as DNA, the CDR3 is TGTGCCAGCAGGGGGACAGGTCAGTACAATGAGCAGTTCTTC.

V and J are TRBV7-3 and TRBJ1-6, with 10 bases matching TRBD1. Losses at the gene ends were 5 bases for V and 7 bases for J; bases not matched to a gene: 5. CDR3 size: 15 residues. Germline lookup yields CDR1 SGHTA and CDR2 FQGTGA. CDR3 in DNA: TGTGCCAGCAGCGTTCGGACAGGGGGGAATTCACCCCTCCACTTT. It yields the protein CASSVRTGGNSPLHF. Variable domain in full (rest from reference TRBV7-3 and TRBJ1-6): GAGVSQTPSNKVTEKGKYVELRCDPISGHTALYWYRQSLGQGPEFLIYFQGTGAADDSGLPNDRFFAVRPEGSVSTLKIQRTERGDSAVYLCASSVRTGGNSPLHFGNGTRLTVT.